Sequencing of this T cell receptor beta chain was carried out in a study of blood T cell repertoires in COVID-19. In the study overall: The United States, Italy and Spain supplied acute and convalescent COVID-19 samples.

The ends lost 3 bases at V and 10 bases at J; junction bases unmatched: 5. Per the germline V gene, CDR1 is SGHRS and CDR2 is YFSETQ. The length of the CDR3 is 13 residues. Only in-frame clones appear in the TCRdb table, and some are missing; sequencing was by immunoSEQ multiplex PCR. The repertoire consists of some 400,000 clones, with over 75% occurring once and the leading ten covering roughly 2.1%. This sequence joins TRBV5-1 and TRBJ1-4, with 8 bases identical to TRBD1. Sequenced: peripheral blood. The sequence was collected from an older woman with COVID-19, enrolled during active disease. Written as DNA, the CDR3 is TGCGCCAGCAGCTCTGGGACAGGCGGAAAACTGTTTTTT. Its translation is CASSSGTGGKLFF.